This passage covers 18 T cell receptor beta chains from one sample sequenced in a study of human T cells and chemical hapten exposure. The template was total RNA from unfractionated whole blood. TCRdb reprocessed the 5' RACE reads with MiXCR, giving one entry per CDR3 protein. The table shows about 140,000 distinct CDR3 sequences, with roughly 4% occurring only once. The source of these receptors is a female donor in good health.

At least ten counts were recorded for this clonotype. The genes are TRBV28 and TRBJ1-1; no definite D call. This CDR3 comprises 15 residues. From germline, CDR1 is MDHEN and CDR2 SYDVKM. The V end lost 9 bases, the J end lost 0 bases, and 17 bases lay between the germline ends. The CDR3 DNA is TGTGCCAGTGACGAAGCCGCCGATATGAACACTGAAGCTTTCTTT. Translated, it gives CASDEAADMNTEAFF.

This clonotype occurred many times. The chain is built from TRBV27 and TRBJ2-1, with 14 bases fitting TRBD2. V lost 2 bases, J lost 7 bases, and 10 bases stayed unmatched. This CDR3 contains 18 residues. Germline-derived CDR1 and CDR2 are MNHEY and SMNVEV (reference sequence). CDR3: CASSLGRTSGGTRNEQFF. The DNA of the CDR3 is TGTGCCAGCAGTTTAGGGCGGACTAGCGGGGGGACTCGAAATGAGCAGTTCTTC.

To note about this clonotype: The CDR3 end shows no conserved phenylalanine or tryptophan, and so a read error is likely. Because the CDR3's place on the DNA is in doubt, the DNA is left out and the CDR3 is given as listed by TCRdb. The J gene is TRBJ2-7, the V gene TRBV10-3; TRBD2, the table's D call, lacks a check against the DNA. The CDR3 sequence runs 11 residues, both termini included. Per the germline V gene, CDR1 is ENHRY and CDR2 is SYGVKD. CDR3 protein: CAAGGDVDDSR.

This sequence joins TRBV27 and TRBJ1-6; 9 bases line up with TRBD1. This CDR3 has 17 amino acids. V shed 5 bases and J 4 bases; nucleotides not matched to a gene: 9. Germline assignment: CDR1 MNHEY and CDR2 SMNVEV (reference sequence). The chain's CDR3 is CASSTYRGRFYNSPLHF. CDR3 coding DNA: TGTGCCAGCAGTACCTACAGGGGGCGCTTTTATAATTCACCCCTCCACTTT.

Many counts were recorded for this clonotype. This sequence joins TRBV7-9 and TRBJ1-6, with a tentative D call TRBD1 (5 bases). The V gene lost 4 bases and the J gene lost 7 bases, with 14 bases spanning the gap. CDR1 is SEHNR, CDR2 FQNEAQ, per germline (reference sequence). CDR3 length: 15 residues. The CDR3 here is CASSSFRGSNSPLHF. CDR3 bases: TGTGCCAGCAGCTCCTTCCGGGGGTCCAATTCACCCCTCCACTTT.

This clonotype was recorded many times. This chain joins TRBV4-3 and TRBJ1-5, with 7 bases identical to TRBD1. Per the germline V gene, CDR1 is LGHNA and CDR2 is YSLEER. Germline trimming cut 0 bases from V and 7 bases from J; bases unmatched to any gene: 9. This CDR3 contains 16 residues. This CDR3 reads CASSQDHEGAGQPQHF. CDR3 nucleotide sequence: TGCGCCAGCAGCCAAGATCATGAGGGGGCGGGCCAGCCCCAGCATTTT.

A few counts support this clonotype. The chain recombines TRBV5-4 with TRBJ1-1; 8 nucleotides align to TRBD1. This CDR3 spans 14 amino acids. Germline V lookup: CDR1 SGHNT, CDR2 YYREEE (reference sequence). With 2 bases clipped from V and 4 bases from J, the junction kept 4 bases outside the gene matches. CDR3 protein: CASSFGQGFTEAFF. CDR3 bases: TGTGCCAGCAGCTTTGGACAGGGATTCACTGAAGCTTTCTTT.

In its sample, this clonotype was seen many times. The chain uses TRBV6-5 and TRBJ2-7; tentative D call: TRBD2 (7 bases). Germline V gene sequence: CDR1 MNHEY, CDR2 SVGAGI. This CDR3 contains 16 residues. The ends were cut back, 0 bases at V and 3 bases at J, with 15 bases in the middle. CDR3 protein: CASSYSLGGAHYEQYF. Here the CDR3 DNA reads TGTGCCAGCAGTTACTCGCTGGGGGGGGCGCACTACGAGCAGTACTTC.

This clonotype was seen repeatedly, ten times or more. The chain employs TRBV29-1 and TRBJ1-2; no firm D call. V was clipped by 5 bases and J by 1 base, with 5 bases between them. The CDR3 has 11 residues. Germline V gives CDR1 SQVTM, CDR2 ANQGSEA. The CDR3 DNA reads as TGCAGCGTTACGGGTAACTATGGCTACACCTTC. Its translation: CSVTGNYGYTF. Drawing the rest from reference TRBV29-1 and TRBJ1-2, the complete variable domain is SAVISQKPSRDICQRGTSLTIQCQVDSQVTMMFWYRQQPGQSLTLIATANQGSEATYESGFVIDKFPISRPNLTFSTLTVSNMSPEDSSIYLCSVTGNYGYTFGSGTRLTVV.

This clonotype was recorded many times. CDR3 coding DNA: TGTGCCAGTGAAGAGGGTAGTACAGATACGCAGTATTTT. Amino acid sequence: CASEEGSTDTQYF. The chain combines TRBV7-9 with TRBJ2-3; possibly TRBD2 for D (5 bases). The ends were cut back, 9 bases at V and 3 bases at J, with 13 bases in the middle. CDR1 is SEHNR and CDR2 is FQNEAQ in the germline V gene (reference sequence). The CDR3 length is 13 residues.

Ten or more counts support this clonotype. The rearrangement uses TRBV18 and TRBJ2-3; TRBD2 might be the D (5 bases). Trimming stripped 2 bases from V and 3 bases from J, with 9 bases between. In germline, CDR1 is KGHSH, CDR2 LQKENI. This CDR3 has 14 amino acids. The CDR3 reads CASSPKRDTDTQYF. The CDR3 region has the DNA TGTGCCAGCTCACCAAAACGGGATACAGATACGCAGTATTTT.

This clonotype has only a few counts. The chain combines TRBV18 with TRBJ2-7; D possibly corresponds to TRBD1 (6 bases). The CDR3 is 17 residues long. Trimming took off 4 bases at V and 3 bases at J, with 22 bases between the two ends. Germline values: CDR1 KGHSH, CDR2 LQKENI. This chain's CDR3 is CASSRLAQYGDNYEQYF. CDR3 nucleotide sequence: TGTGCCAGCTCACGGTTGGCCCAATATGGGGACAACTACGAGCAGTACTTC.

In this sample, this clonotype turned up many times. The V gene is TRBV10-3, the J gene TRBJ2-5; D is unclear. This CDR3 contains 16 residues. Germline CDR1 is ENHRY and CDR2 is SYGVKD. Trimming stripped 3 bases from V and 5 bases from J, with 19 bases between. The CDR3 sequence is CAISEKARVSLETQYF. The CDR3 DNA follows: TGTGCCATCAGTGAAAAGGCTAGAGTCAGCCTGGAGACCCAGTACTTC.

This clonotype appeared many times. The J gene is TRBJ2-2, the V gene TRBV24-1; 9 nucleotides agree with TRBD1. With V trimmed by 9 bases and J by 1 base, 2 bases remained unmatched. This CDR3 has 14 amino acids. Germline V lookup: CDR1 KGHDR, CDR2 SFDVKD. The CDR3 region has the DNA TGTGCCACCCGGGGACAGGGGAACACCGGGGAGCTGTTTTTT. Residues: CATRGQGNTGELFF.

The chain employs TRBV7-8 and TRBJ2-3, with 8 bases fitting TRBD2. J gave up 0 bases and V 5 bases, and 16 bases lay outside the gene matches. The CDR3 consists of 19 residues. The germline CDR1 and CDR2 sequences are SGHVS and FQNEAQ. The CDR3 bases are TGTGCCAGCAGCCCCGGGGGCGGGGGGTCCCTTTGGAGCACAGATACGCAGTATTTT. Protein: CASSPGGGGSLWSTDTQYF.

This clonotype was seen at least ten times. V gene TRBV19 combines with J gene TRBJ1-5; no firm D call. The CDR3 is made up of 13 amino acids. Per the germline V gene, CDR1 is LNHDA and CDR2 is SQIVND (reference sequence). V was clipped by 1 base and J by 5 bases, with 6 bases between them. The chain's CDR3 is CASSIGPDQPQHF. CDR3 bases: TGTGCCAGTAGTATAGGTCCGGATCAGCCCCAGCATTTT.

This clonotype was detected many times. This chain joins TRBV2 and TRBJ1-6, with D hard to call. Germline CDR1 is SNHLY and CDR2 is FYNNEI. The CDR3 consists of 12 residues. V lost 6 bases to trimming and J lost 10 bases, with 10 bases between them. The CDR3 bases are TGTGCCAGCAGCCCTCGCTTGTCACCCCTCCACTTT. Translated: CASSPRLSPLHF.

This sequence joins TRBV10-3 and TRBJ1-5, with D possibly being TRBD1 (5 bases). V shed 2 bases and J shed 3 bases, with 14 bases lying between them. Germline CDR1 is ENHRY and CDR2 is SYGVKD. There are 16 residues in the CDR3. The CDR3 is CAISEAWRGNNQPQHF. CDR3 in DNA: TGTGCCATCAGTGAGGCATGGCGGGGGAACAATCAGCCCCAGCATTTT.